The 3 T cell receptor beta chains below come from one sample, sequenced in a study of blood T cells in healthy people across ages (dated by TCRdb to 2014 to 2015). The library was generated by 5' RACE. Sequencing was carried out with an Illumina HiSeq 2500. A second PCR of about 6 to 11 cycles was run with a J-beta primer mix and a sample-barcoded 5' primer. TCRdb trimmed public reads at Q25 via fastp, called clones via MiXCR and kept in-frame beta chains. Duplicate CDR3 protein sequences are folded into a single record with the most common DNA and genes. The sample profile shows some 780,000 distinct CDR3 sequences; just over 55% of them were found once. The ten top clones hold roughly 26% of the sample. Sequenced input: blood. These receptor sequences come from a man in his forties or fifties in good health.

The chain's CDR3 is CASSLGDSLYGYTF. CDR3 nucleotide sequence: TGTGCCAGCAGCTTAGGGGACAGCCTCTATGGCTACACCTTC. The chain employs TRBV7-8 and TRBJ1-2; 7 bases are a match to TRBD1. This CDR3 is built from 14 residues. CDR1 SGHVS and CDR2 FQNEAQ come from the germline V gene. Germline trimming cut 1 base from V and 4 bases from J; bases unmatched to any gene: 3.

This chain uses TRBV11-2 with TRBJ2-5, with D possibly TRBD2 on 6 matching bases. Deletions cut 6 bases from V and 4 bases from J, with 9 bases between. This CDR3 has 12 amino acids. Germline CDR1 SGHAT, CDR2 FQNNGV. DNA of the CDR3: TGTGCCAGCAGTCGGGGGTCAGAGACCCAGTACTTC. Translating gives CASSRGSETQYF.

This clonotype was counted between two and nine times. V usage is TRBV7-9 and J usage is TRBJ2-6; 8 bases line up with TRBD1. The CDR3 is 16 amino acids. Germline V gene sequence: CDR1 SEHNR, CDR2 FQNEAQ (reference sequence). V shed 5 bases and J 2 bases; nucleotides not matched to a gene: 5. The CDR3 sequence is CASSARTGTGANVLTF. The DNA for the CDR3 is TGTGCCAGCAGCGCAAGGACAGGGACTGGGGCCAACGTCCTGACTTTC.